This entry lists 26 T cell receptor beta chains sequenced from one sample in a study of cytomegalovirus exposure and HLA in healthy donors. Here immunoSEQ multiplex PCR was the method, and the copy in TCRdb shows in-frame clones only, minus some. The sample has approximately 60,000 clones, about 90% seen once. The specimen sequenced was PBMCs. These receptors all stem from a woman younger than 35 in good health and CMV-seronegative.

J is TRBJ1-1 and V is TRBV5-6; 11 bases agree with TRBD1. The CDR3 is made up of 19 amino acids. V gave up 0 bases and J gave up 4 bases; unmatched junction bases: 14. Germline-derived CDR1 and CDR2 are SGHDT and YYEEEE. The CDR3: CASSLGTDRGRGLGTEAFF. The DNA of the CDR3 is TGTGCCAGCAGCTTGGGGACGGACAGGGGGCGAGGATTGGGCACTGAAGCTTTCTTT.

The V call is TRBV9, the J call TRBJ2-7, with 12 bases that match TRBD2. Germline V gene sequence: CDR1 SGDLS, CDR2 YYNGEE. V was pared by 0 bases and J by 2 bases, with 0 bases of the junction left unmatched. This CDR3 has 15 residues. Here the CDR3 DNA reads TGTGCCAGCAGCGTAGGACTAGCGGGAGCCTACGAGCAGTACTTC. This codes for CASSVGLAGAYEQYF.

The chain employs TRBV2 and TRBJ1-4; D ambiguous. CDR3 size: 13 residues. Germline assignment: CDR1 SNHLY and CDR2 FYNNEI. The ends were cut back, 7 bases at V and 0 bases at J, with 6 bases in the middle. The CDR3 DNA is TGTGCCAGCAAAACGGCAACTAATGAAAAACTGTTTTTT. Its translation: CASKTATNEKLFF.

This sequence joins TRBV2 and TRBJ1-3; 9 bases fit TRBD1. The CDR3 has 18 amino acids. V gave up 7 bases and J gave up 8 bases; unmatched junction bases: 21. Germline V gives CDR1 SNHLY, CDR2 FYNNEI. CDR3: CASIPRGQGHNAGYTIYF. CDR3 nucleotides: TGTGCCAGCATCCCAAGGGGACAGGGTCATAATGCGGGGTACACCATATATTTT.

The chain links TRBV10-1 to TRBJ2-7; D remains unclear. The germline V and J ends were trimmed by 2 bases and 2 bases, with 13 bases remaining between them. The CDR3 sequence is 15 residues long. Germline-derived CDR1 and CDR2 are WNHNN and SYGVQD (reference sequence). CDR3 protein: CASSEGLGITYEQYF. The CDR3 DNA reads as TGCGCCAGCAGTGAGGGGCTTGGAATCACCTACGAGCAGTACTTC.

The V gene is TRBV7-9, the J gene TRBJ2-1, with a tentative D call TRBD2 (5 bases). Looked up from germline, CDR1 is SEHNR and CDR2 is FQNEAQ (reference sequence). With 5 bases removed from V and 9 bases from J, the gap between germline ends came to 8 bases. This CDR3 has 11 residues. CDR3 DNA sequence: TGTGCCAGCAGCCTCGCGGGTGAGCAGTTCTTC. It is translated as CASSLAGEQFF.

The rearrangement uses TRBV28 and TRBJ2-4; tentative D call: TRBD2 (5 bases). The germline CDR1 and CDR2 sequences are MDHEN and SYDVKM. The CDR3 totals 14 residues. Trimming took off 5 bases at V and 3 bases at J, with 11 bases between the two ends. The CDR3 loop reads CASSPRGYKNIQYF. The CDR3 nucleotides read TGTGCCAGCAGTCCACGGGGATACAAAAACATTCAGTACTTC.

The chain is built from TRBV6-1 and TRBJ1-3; D is uncertain. Germline CDR1 reads MNHNS; CDR2 reads SASEGT. The ends were cut back, 11 bases at V and 0 bases at J, with 14 bases in the middle. This CDR3 contains 14 residues. CDR3 DNA sequence: TGTGCCGGCCGAACAGAAATCTCTGGAAACACCATATATTTT. It specifies CAGRTEISGNTIYF.

V usage is TRBV5-1 and J usage is TRBJ2-2; possibly TRBD2 for D (7 bases). The CDR3 is made up of 19 amino acids. The germline V gene encodes CDR1 SGHRS and CDR2 YFSETQ. The V and J ends lost 6 bases and 0 bases respectively, with 24 bases between them. CDR3 region: CASNAGSGGAISNTGELFF. DNA for the CDR3: TGCGCCAGCAACGCAGGATCTGGGGGGGCGATTTCGAACACCGGGGAGCTGTTTTTT.

The chain carries TRBV5-1 and TRBJ2-3; TRBD2 agrees at 8 bases. V lost 4 bases to trimming and J lost 7 bases; unmatched junction nucleotides: 11. The CDR3 is made up of 15 amino acids. Germline CDR1 reads SGHRS; CDR2 reads YFSETQ. The CDR3, as DNA: TGCGCCAGCAGCCCGGGACTAGAAAGAGGAAATACGCAGTATTTT. This encodes CASSPGLERGNTQYF. Together with reference TRBV5-1 and TRBJ2-3, the CDR3 gives the full variable domain: KAGVTQTPRYLIKTRGQQVTLSCSPISGHRSVSWYQQTPGQGLQFLFEYFSETQRNKGNFPGRFSGRQFSNSRSEMNVSTLELGDSALYLCASSPGLERGNTQYFGPGTRLTVL.

The rearrangement joins TRBV11-2 to TRBJ2-1, with TRBD2 matching over 11 bases. This CDR3 is 15 amino acids long. Germline V lookup: CDR1 SGHAT, CDR2 FQNNGV. Trimming removed 6 bases from V and 6 bases from J; junction bases left unmatched: 7. The CDR3 reads CASRLRLAGTNEQFF. The CDR3 coding sequence is TGTGCCAGCAGATTACGACTAGCGGGGACCAATGAGCAGTTCTTC.

The rearrangement joins TRBV7-8 to TRBJ1-1; D call uncertain. The germline V and J ends were trimmed by 2 bases and 5 bases, with 9 bases remaining between them. Germline lookup yields CDR1 SGHVS and CDR2 FQNEAQ. The CDR3 consists of 13 residues. The CDR3: CASSLTRETEAFF. The CDR3 coding sequence is TGTGCCAGCAGCTTAACTCGAGAGACTGAAGCTTTCTTT.

V and J are TRBV6-1 and TRBJ1-1; maybe TRBD1 (5 bases). This CDR3 spans 13 amino acids. Germline loops: CDR1 MNHNS, CDR2 SASEGT. V lost 7 bases, J lost 7 bases, and 16 bases lay in between. DNA of the CDR3: TGTGCCAGCAATTCGGCGGGGCGGATTGAAGCTTTCTTT. Its protein is CASNSAGRIEAFF.

This chain joins TRBV7-9 and TRBJ2-1; TRBD2 matches at 10 bases. The CDR3 totals 16 residues. Germline loops: CDR1 SEHNR, CDR2 FQNEAQ (reference sequence). Trimming at V came to 5 bases and at J to 2 bases, leaving 6 bases not matched to a gene. The CDR3 is CASSTRLAGPYNEQFF. The CDR3 DNA sequence: TGTGCCAGCAGCACCCGACTAGCGGGCCCCTACAATGAGCAGTTCTTC.

The chain employs TRBV7-8 and TRBJ2-5, with 8 bases identical to TRBD1. The germline CDR1 and CDR2 sequences are SGHVS and FQNEAQ. V trimming: 5 bases; J trimming: 2 bases; junction bases outside the gene matches: 7. CDR3 length: 15 amino acids. As DNA, the CDR3 is TGTGCCAGCAGCCTGGGACAGGAATCTCAAGAGACCCAGTACTTC. It yields the protein CASSLGQESQETQYF. The whole variable domain, filled in from reference TRBV7-8 and TRBJ2-5, reads GAGVSQSPRYKVAKRGQDVALRCDPISGHVSLFWYQQALGQGPEFLTYFQNEAQLDKSGLPSDRFFAERPEGSVSTLKIQRTQQEDSAVYLCASSLGQESQETQYFGPGTRLLVL.

The chain couples TRBV29-1 to TRBJ2-7, with 10 bases aligning to TRBD2. Germline values: CDR1 SQVTM, CDR2 ANQGSEA. The CDR3 has 15 amino acids. The V segment lost 4 bases and the J segment 1 base; nucleotides outside the gene matches: 7. CDR3 amino acids: CSVGLAGVQSYEQYF. In DNA form, the CDR3 reads TGCAGCGTTGGCCTAGCGGGAGTGCAGTCCTACGAGCAGTACTTC.

The chain couples TRBV7-9 to TRBJ1-1, with 7 bases lining up with TRBD1. Losses at the gene ends were 5 bases for V and 6 bases for J; bases not matched to a gene: 9. Per germline, CDR1 SEHNR and CDR2 FQNEAQ (reference sequence). The CDR3 covers 14 residues. As DNA, the CDR3 is TGTGCCAGCAGCGAAGTCCCTGACAGGGCTGAAGCTTTCTTT. This sequence encodes CASSEVPDRAEAFF.

The rearrangement links TRBV7-3 to TRBJ2-5; 7 nucleotides match TRBD1. Unmatched junction bases numbered 7, after V lost 4 bases and J lost 5 bases. The germline CDR1 and CDR2 sequences are SGHTA and FQGTGA. The CDR3 covers 14 residues. The CDR3 loop is CASSSGQFGETQYF. In DNA form, the CDR3 reads TGTGCCAGCAGCTCGGGACAGTTCGGGGAGACCCAGTACTTC.

This clone was detected only once. V and J are TRBV19 and TRBJ2-3; 7 bases line up with TRBD2. From germline, CDR1 is LNHDA and CDR2 SQIVND (reference sequence). This CDR3 region has 17 residues. V lost 3 bases to trimming and J lost 4 bases; unmatched junction nucleotides: 13. CDR3 loop: CASSIDKGGSGSDTQYF. The CDR3 DNA reads as TGTGCCAGTAGTATCGATAAAGGCGGGAGTGGTTCAGATACGCAGTATTTT. Full variable domain (rest looked up from reference TRBV19 and TRBJ2-3): DGGITQSPKYLFRKEGQNVTLSCEQNLNHDAMYWYRQDPGQGLRLIYYSQIVNDFQKGDIAEGYSVSREKKESFPLTVTSAQKNPTAFYLCASSIDKGGSGSDTQYFGPGTRLTVL.

The rearrangement uses TRBV7-3 and TRBJ1-1, with a weak D call TRBD1 (6 bases). This CDR3 region has 14 residues. Trimming left V 6 bases short and J 3 bases short, with 14 bases between. Germline V gives CDR1 SGHTA, CDR2 FQGTGA. The CDR3 sequence: CASRSQGRDTEAFF. DNA of the CDR3: TGTGCCAGCAGGTCCCAGGGGCGTGACACTGAAGCTTTCTTT.

V is TRBV27 and J is TRBJ1-1; D is unclear. Germline CDR1 is MNHEY and CDR2 is SMNVEV (reference sequence). V dropped 0 bases and J dropped 7 bases, with 9 bases sitting between them. This CDR3 spans 13 amino acids. CDR3: CASSLSVRGEAFF. The CDR3 bases are TGTGCCAGCAGTTTATCCGTCCGGGGTGAAGCTTTCTTT.

The chain links TRBV19 to TRBJ1-5; D ambiguous. The ends were cut back, 5 bases at V and 3 bases at J, with 14 bases in the middle. This CDR3 spans 15 amino acids. Germline V gives CDR1 LNHDA, CDR2 SQIVND (reference sequence). CDR3 sequence reads: CASSRAQRDNQPQHF. The CDR3 DNA reads as TGTGCCAGTAGTCGTGCCCAACGAGACAATCAGCCCCAGCATTTT.

The J gene is TRBJ2-7, the V gene TRBV7-9; 7 positions match TRBD2. CDR1 is SEHNR, CDR2 FQNEAQ, per germline (reference sequence). The CDR3 length is 11 residues. V shed 3 bases, J shed 12 bases, and the junction held 5 bases outside the gene matches. The CDR3, as DNA: TGTGCCAGCAGCTTTGAACGGGAGGCGTACTTC. Translated: CASSFEREAYF.

This chain joins TRBV29-1 and TRBJ2-1; 8 bases map to TRBD1. This CDR3 spans 17 amino acids. The germline CDR1 and CDR2 sequences are SQVTM and ANQGSEA. The V segment lost 5 bases and the J segment 6 bases; nucleotides outside the gene matches: 18. DNA of the CDR3: TGCAGCGTTTTACCACTCATACAGGGGGTAGGAGGCAATGAGCAGTTCTTC. Protein product: CSVLPLIQGVGGNEQFF.

The chain has TRBV13 and TRBJ1-1; the D gene is possibly TRBD1 (5 bases). With 4 bases removed from V and 2 bases from J, the gap between germline ends came to 14 bases. Germline V gene lookup returns CDR1 PRHDT and CDR2 FYEKMQ (reference sequence). CDR3 length: 15 amino acids. The CDR3 sequence: CASSSGTQGNTEAFF. CDR3 in DNA: TGTGCCAGCAGCTCGGGGACTCAGGGAAACACTGAAGCTTTCTTT.

The V call is TRBV18, the J call TRBJ2-7; TRBD1 aligns across 12 bases. The V gene's germline CDR1 is KGHSH and CDR2 LQKENI. This CDR3 contains 15 residues. Trimming took 3 bases from V and 2 from J; bases not matched to a gene: 2. The CDR3 DNA follows: TGTGCCAGCTCACCCGGGACAGGGGGCCCCTACGAGCAGTACTTC. This sequence encodes CASSPGTGGPYEQYF.